What follows is one T cell receptor (beta chain) and its context. Its antigen is still unknown. This sample stems from a study of coeliac disease. Study-wide results and limits: Lower clonality than controls marked TRB and TRG repertoires from active celiac intraepithelial and lamina propria samples. TRB repertoires were largely private, with most amino acid sequences found in only one sample. The authors considered this approach unsuitable for unbiased detection of gliadin-specific T cells.

The CDR3 sequence is 16 residues long. Trimming shortened V by 0 bases and J by 2 bases, and 14 bases separated the two germline ends. Germline CDR1 SGDLS, CDR2 YYNGEE. Assay used: immunoSEQ multiplex PCR; TCRdb lists only in-frame clones, some missing. Of about 790 clones detected, 60% to 80% appear once; the ten largest clones hold over 40%. Specimen: intraepithelial lymphocytes from the gut. This clonotype originated in a man aged 80 or over without celiac disease. This chain connects TRBV9 to TRBJ1-2; a weak D match, TRBD1 (5 bases). The CDR3 is CASSVDVGVQNYGYTF. CDR3 in DNA: TGTGCCAGCAGCGTAGATGTAGGGGTTCAAAACTATGGCTACACCTTC.